Each of the 22 T cell receptor beta chains below was sequenced from the same sample in a study of CD8+ T cells in alopecia areata. cDNA prepared by RNA extraction and subsequent reverse transcription served as the template for sequencing. TCRdb's table, derived via immunoSEQ multiplex PCR, lists solely in-frame clones and lacks some. In the table there are 89,000 or so clones, just over 50% of which are singletons. Sequenced input: NKG2D-high CD8+ T cells sorted from blood. The receptors were gathered from a human donor with alopecia areata.

V usage is TRBV28 and J usage is TRBJ2-7; TRBD1 aligns across 7 bases. The trim removed 3 bases at V and 7 bases at J, leaving 12 bases unmatched. CDR1 and CDR2 (germline): MDHEN, SYDVKM. The CDR3 totals 15 residues. The CDR3 nucleotides are TGTGCCAGCAGTTTTCTCACCGAGACAGGGAATGAGCAGTACTTC. Protein: CASSFLTETGNEQYF. Using reference TRBV28 and TRBJ2-7 for the parts outside the CDR3, the full variable domain is DVKVTQSSRYLVKRTGEKVFLECVQDMDHENMFWYRQDPGLGLRLIYFSYDVKMKEKGDIPEGYSVSREKKERFSLILESASTNQTSMYLCASSFLTETGNEQYFGPGTRLTVT.

The sample holds a few counts of this clone. J is TRBJ2-7 and V is TRBV29-1; D may be TRBD2 (5 bases). V lost 6 bases to trimming and J lost 5 bases, with 17 bases between them. The CDR3 length is 13 residues. Germline CDR1 reads SQVTM; CDR2 reads ANQGSEA. CDR3 sequence reads: CSVASGPGDEQYF. DNA of the CDR3: TGCAGCGTGGCATCTGGGCCCGGGGACGAGCAGTACTTC.

The CDR3 here is CAWNLQGRIGEQFF. DNA for the CDR3: TGTGCCTGGAATTTGCAGGGTCGTATCGGTGAGCAGTTCTTC. The rearrangement joins TRBV30 to TRBJ2-1, with D perhaps TRBD1 (5 bases). V dropped 4 bases and J dropped 9 bases, with 19 bases sitting between them. Germline V gives CDR1 GTSNPN, CDR2 SVGIG (reference sequence). This CDR3 has 14 residues.

This clone came up once. The chain carries TRBV5-1 and TRBJ2-1; D not certain. The ends were cut back, 0 bases at V and 8 bases at J, with 12 bases in the middle. The CDR3 covers 14 residues. Germline V gives CDR1 SGHRS, CDR2 YFSETQ. The CDR3: CASSLELRFDEQFF. CDR3 nucleotides: TGCGCCAGCAGCTTGGAACTGAGGTTCGATGAGCAGTTCTTC.

A few counts support this clone. The chain carries TRBV21-1 and TRBJ2-3; the table's D gene call, TRBD2, was not cross checked with the DNA. TRBV21-1 is a pseudogene. The CDR3 covers 14 residues. Written as DNA, the CDR3 is TGTGCCAGACCCCCTCGCGGAGGGACAGATACGCAGTATTTT. This codes for CARPPRGGTDTQYF.

The chain carries TRBV29-1 and TRBJ2-7; D not certain. Trimming pared 1 base from V and 6 bases from J, leaving 7 bases between. This CDR3 has 11 amino acids. CDR1 and CDR2 from the germline V gene are SQVTM and ANQGSEA. The CDR3: CSVEAMSEQYF. The CDR3 nucleotides are TGCAGCGTTGAAGCTATGTCCGAGCAGTACTTC.

This clone appeared a few times. This chain uses TRBV29-1 with TRBJ2-2; D may be TRBD2 (6 bases). CDR3 length: 12 amino acids. Trimming cost V 7 bases and J 3 bases, with 9 bases left between them. The germline V gene encodes CDR1 SQVTM and CDR2 ANQGSEA. The CDR3 sequence is CSGDSDTGELFF. CDR3 nucleotide sequence: TGCAGCGGGGACTCGGACACCGGGGAGCTGTTTTTT.

CDR3 DNA: TGTGCCAGCAGCCTGGAGGAGGGCCCTAGCAATGAGCAGTTCTTC. Translation gives CASSLEEGPSNEQFF. The chain uses TRBV5-6 and TRBJ2-1; a weak D match, TRBD2 (6 bases). The CDR3 consists of 15 residues. V was pared by 4 bases and J by 6 bases, with 17 bases between. The germline gives CDR1 SGHDT, CDR2 YYEEEE.

This chain connects TRBV11-2 to TRBJ2-5, with D possibly being TRBD2 (6 bases). Trimming cost V 5 bases and J 5 bases, with 15 bases left between them. There are 14 residues in the CDR3. CDR1 is SGHAT, CDR2 FQNNGV, per germline. The CDR3: CASSPSPGEETQYF. CDR3 in DNA: TGTGCCAGCAGCCCCTCCCCGGGAGAGGAGACCCAGTACTTC.

This clone was found a few times. V is TRBV29-1 and J is TRBJ1-1; D unclear. V lost 3 bases and J lost 1, with 6 bases in between. Germline V CDR1 and CDR2: SQVTM, ANQGSEA. This CDR3 has 12 amino acids. CDR3 region: CSVDHGNTEAFF. CDR3 DNA sequence: TGCAGCGTTGATCACGGGAACACTGAAGCTTTCTTT.

This chain connects TRBV29-1 to TRBJ2-1; possibly TRBD2 for D (6 bases). The germline V and J ends were trimmed by 4 bases and 14 bases, with 12 bases remaining between them. From germline, CDR1 is SQVTM and CDR2 ANQGSEA. CDR3 length: 10 residues. The CDR3 DNA reads TGCAGCGTTGTGAGGGACTGGGAGTTCTTC. Protein product: CSVVRDWEFF.

This clone occurred a few times. In DNA, the CDR3 is TGCAGCGTTGATTCGGCTAGCGGGGTTAATGAGCAGTTCTTC. Translation: CSVDSASGVNEQFF. This sequence joins TRBV29-1 and TRBJ2-1; 9 bases line up with TRBD2. V was clipped by 3 bases and J by 7 bases; unmatched bases: 7. Germline V CDR1 and CDR2: SQVTM, ANQGSEA. The CDR3 is 14 amino acids.

The gene calls are TRBV28 and TRBJ2-5; D possibly matches TRBD1 or TRBD2 (5 bases each). Germline V gives CDR1 MDHEN, CDR2 SYDVKM. The V and J ends lost 3 bases and 5 bases respectively, with 13 bases between them. CDR3 length equals 14 residues. The CDR3 sequence is CASSFGTYHETQYF. CDR3 bases: TGTGCCAGCAGTTTTGGGACCTATCACGAGACCCAGTACTTC.

As DNA, the CDR3 is TGTGCCATCAGTGAAGGGCCAGACTACGAGCAGTACTTC. Translation gives CAISEGPDYEQYF. V usage is TRBV10-3 and J usage is TRBJ2-7, with unresolved D. The length of the CDR3 is 13 residues. CDR1 and CDR2 (germline): ENHRY, SYGVKD. Trimming took off 3 bases at V and 3 bases at J, with 9 bases between the two ends.

This clone was picked up a small number of times. This chain joins TRBV29-1 and TRBJ2-1; 11 positions match TRBD2. Germline V CDR1 and CDR2: SQVTM, ANQGSEA. V dropped 7 bases and J dropped 4; count of bases not matched to a gene: 3. CDR3 length: 13 residues. CDR3: CSAGTSGYNEQFF. DNA for the CDR3: TGCAGCGCCGGGACTAGCGGATACAATGAGCAGTTCTTC.

The gene calls are TRBV5-6 and TRBJ2-7, with a possible D match to TRBD1 (6 bases). Germline V gene sequence: CDR1 SGHDT, CDR2 YYEEEE. The germline V and J ends were trimmed by 0 bases and 4 bases, with 20 bases remaining between them. This CDR3 is 17 amino acids long. CDR3 DNA sequence: TGTGCCAGCAGCTTGGGACTTTCGGGACACGGAGGATACGAGCAGTACTTC. This sequence encodes CASSLGLSGHGGYEQYF.

A few counts support this clone. This chain joins TRBV7-9 and TRBJ2-7; 7 nucleotides align to TRBD2. Germline-derived CDR1 and CDR2 are SEHNR and FQNEAQ (reference sequence). The CDR3 is 12 residues long. The V and J ends lost 5 bases and 4 bases, in that order; junction bases with no gene match: 2. The CDR3 loop is CASSPGGYEQYF. The CDR3 nucleotides read TGTGCCAGCAGCCCCGGGGGGTACGAGCAGTACTTC. The entire variable domain, with the rest obtained from reference TRBV7-9 and TRBJ2-7, is as follows: DTGVSQNPRHKITKRGQNVTFRCDPISEHNRLYWYRQTLGQGPEFLTYFQNEAQLEKSRLLSDRFSAERPKGSFSTLEIQRTEQGDSAMYLCASSPGGYEQYFGPGTRLTVT.

The CDR3 nucleotides are TGCAGCGTTGTGTCGGCAGACGCGGAGACCCAGTACTTC. Its protein is CSVVSADAETQYF. The genes are TRBV29-1 and TRBJ2-5; D remains ambiguous. There are 13 residues in the CDR3. Germline V gives CDR1 SQVTM, CDR2 ANQGSEA. V lost 4 bases, J lost 5 bases, and 14 bases lay in between. Variable domain in full (rest from reference TRBV29-1 and TRBJ2-5): SAVISQKPSRDICQRGTSLTIQCQVDSQVTMMFWYRQQPGQSLTLIATANQGSEATYESGFVIDKFPISRPNLTFSTLTVSNMSPEDSSIYLCSVVSADAETQYFGPGTRLLVL.

The CDR3 DNA reads TGTGCCAGCAGTGGAGGAAGGGGGTTCCACGAGCAGTACTTC. Its protein product is CASSGGRGFHEQYF. The rearrangement joins TRBV2 to TRBJ2-7; D possibly corresponds to TRBD1 (6 bases). From germline, CDR1 is SNHLY and CDR2 FYNNEI. The CDR3 sequence is 14 residues long. Trimming shortened V by 4 bases and J by 5 bases, and 15 bases separated the two germline ends.

This sequence joins TRBV5-6 and TRBJ2-1; perhaps D is TRBD1 or TRBD2 (5 bases each). Trimming removed 4 bases at V and 10 bases at J, with 15 bases between. In germline, CDR1 is SGHDT, CDR2 YYEEEE. The CDR3 runs to 13 residues. CDR3 residues: CASSPGAPWEQFF. As DNA, the CDR3 is TGTGCCAGCAGCCCCGGGGCGCCCTGGGAGCAGTTCTTC.

The rearrangement uses TRBV30 and TRBJ2-1; D not certain. The CDR3 has 14 amino acids. V was cut by 1 base and J by 8 bases, with 15 bases left in between. Germline V gives CDR1 GTSNPN, CDR2 SVGIG (reference sequence). CDR3 sequence reads: CAWSDYTLRHEQFF. The DNA for the CDR3 is TGTGCCTGGAGTGACTACACCTTGAGGCATGAGCAGTTCTTC.

The V gene is TRBV4-1, the J gene TRBJ2-7; D remains ambiguous. The V and J ends lost 2 bases and 4 bases respectively, with 12 bases between them. This CDR3 has 14 residues. Germline lookup yields CDR1 MGHRA and CDR2 YSYEKL. In nucleotides, the CDR3 is TGCGCCAGCAGCCAATTGCCGGGTCGGTACGAGCAGTACTTC. Its protein product is CASSQLPGRYEQYF.